This is a list of T cell receptor beta chains from one sample in a study of OX40 agonist ivuxolimab in advanced cancers. Data came from immunoSEQ multiplex PCR; TCRdb stores just in-frame clones and leaves some out. Counted here are about 60,000 clones, around 81% occurring once; the ten biggest clones make up 0.95% to 1.1%. The specimen comprised CD4+ or CD8+ T cells sorted from blood, sampled in a trial of the OX40 agonist ivuxolimab. The receptors here all came from an adult with an advanced solid tumor such as melanoma, head and neck, liver or kidney cancer. Both conserved end residues are part of each CDR3. The D gene is left open where the match is weak. Clone size, where shown, is once, few, many, or a class for clones that have expanded.

abundance | j_gene | v_gene | d_gene | CDR3nt | CDR3aa
. | TRBJ1-2 | TRBV4-1 | . | TGCGCCAGCAGCCAAGAGGTGGCAGGGAGGTATGGCTACACCTTC | CASSQEVAGRYGYTF
. | TRBJ2-5 | TRBV30 | TRBD2 | TGTGCCTGGAGGGTTCTAGCGGGGCGCGAGACCCAGTACTTC | CAWRVLAGRETQYF
. | TRBJ2-5 | TRBV10-1 | . | TGCGCCAGCAGTGAGCTCCGGGCGTCAGGGAGATCGCAAGAGACCCAGTACTTC | CASSELRASGRSQETQYF
. | TRBJ1-1 | TRBV6-1 | . | TGTGCCAGCAGTGAGTTGACCGGGACGGTCACTGAAGCTTTCTTT | CASSELTGTVTEAFF
. | TRBJ1-3 | TRBV5-1 | . | TGCGCCAGCAGCTTGGGGGACTCTGGAAACACCATATATTTT | CASSLGDSGNTIYF
. | TRBJ1-2 | TRBV13 | TRBD1 | TGTGCCAGCAGCTCAGGGGGCCGGGGCTATGGCTACACCTTC | CASSSGGRGYGYTF
. | TRBJ1-2 | TRBV6-5 | TRBD1 | TGTGCCAGCAGTTACGGATGGACAGGGGGGGGTGGCTACACCTTC | CASSYGWTGGGGYTF
. | TRBJ2-7 | TRBV5-4 | . | TGTGCCAGCAGCTTGGATGGGGGGCACAGGTCCGCCTACGAGCAGTACTTC | CASSLDGGHRSAYEQYF
few | TRBJ1-2 | TRBV27 | . | TGTGCCAGCAGTTCCAGGCCCAACTATGGCTACACCTTC | CASSSRPNYGYTF
. | TRBJ1-1 | TRBV7-2 | . | TGTGCCAGCAGCTTAGAACAGTGGAACACTGAAGCTTTCTTT | CASSLEQWNTEAFF
. | TRBJ1-5 | TRBV6-4 | TRBD1 | TGTGCCAGCAGGGGGGACAGGGGGCTTTCAAATCAGCCCCAGCATTTT | CASRGDRGLSNQPQHF
. | TRBJ2-1 | TRBV11-3 | TRBD1 | TGTGCCAGCAGCTTAGGGACAGGGACATACAATGAGCAGTTCTTC | CASSLGTGTYNEQFF
few | TRBJ1-3 | TRBV7-9 | . | TGTGCCAGCAGCCCGGATATCGCTGGAAACACCATATATTTT | CASSPDIAGNTIYF
once | TRBJ2-6 | TRBV5-5 | TRBD1 | TGTGCCAGCAGCGACGACAGGGTCCGGACTGGGGCCAACGTCCTGACTTTC | CASSDDRVRTGANVLTF
. | TRBJ1-2 | TRBV28 | . | TGTGCCAGCAGTTTCGGAGTCTATGGCTACACCTTC | CASSFGVYGYTF
. | TRBJ1-1 | TRBV5-8 | . | TGTGCCAGCAGCTTCGGGGGAGGTGAAGCTTTCTTT | CASSFGGGEAFF
. | TRBJ2-5 | TRBV6-1 | . | TGTGCCAGCAGGGCCTCGACAGGTACCCGAGAGACCCAGTACTTC | CASRASTGTRETQYF
. | TRBJ2-7 | TRBV2 | . | TGTGCCAGCACCCTGGAAGGGTCTACGGCCTACGAGCAGTACTTC | CASTLEGSTAYEQYF
once | TRBJ1-3 | TRBV11-2 | . | TGTGCCAGCAGCTCCCGTCTCACATCTGGAAACACCATATATTTT | CASSSRLTSGNTIYF
. | TRBJ1-5 | TRBV30 | . | TGTGCCTGGAGTGTACTTAACGGGCGGGGGCAGCCCCAGCATTTT | CAWSVLNGRGQPQHF
. | TRBJ1-5 | TRBV15 | . | TGTGCCACCAGCAGAGCAGAGGCTGGCCAGCCCCAGCATTTT | CATSRAEAGQPQHF
. | TRBJ2-7 | TRBV10-2 | . | TGCGCCAGCAGTGAGTCGATGGGTAGGGCCTACGAGCAGTACTTC | CASSESMGRAYEQYF
. | TRBJ1-5 | TRBV21-1 | . | TGTGCCAGCAGCAAAGCGCTTTGGCAGGGGGGCAATCAGCCCCAGCATTTT | CASSKALWQGGNQPQHF
. | TRBJ2-3 | TRBV10-3 | . | TGTGCCATCAGTCTTACAGGGGGGGGGAGCACAGATACGCAGTATTTT | CAISLTGGGSTDTQYF
. | TRBJ2-5 | TRBV30 | TRBD1 | TGTGCCTGGAGTGTCCAACCGGGACAGGGTAACTACTTC | CAWSVQPGQGNYF
once | TRBJ2-7 | TRBV4-1 | TRBD1 | TGCGCCAGCAGCCAAGGGGGACAGGGGGCCTACGAGCAGTACTTC | CASSQGGQGAYEQYF
. | TRBJ1-6 | TRBV7-7 | TRBD1 | TGTGCCAGCAGCTTTGGACAGGGTTCACCCCTCCACTTT | CASSFGQGSPLHF
few | TRBJ2-1 | TRBV20-1 | . | TGCAGTGCTAGAGAACCCAATGAGCAGTTCTTC | CSAREPNEQFF
. | TRBJ1-2 | TRBV19 | . | TGTGCCAGTAGTAGACAAGGGGGGGCCTCCTATGGCTACACCTTC | CASSRQGGASYGYTF
. | TRBJ1-1 | TRBV11-2 | . | TGTGCCAGCAGCTTAGAGGTGGCGAGCACTGAAGCTTTCTTT | CASSLEVASTEAFF
. | TRBJ1-2 | TRBV6-1 | . | TGTGCCAGCAGTGAAAACGCCTTAACTAACTATGGCTACACCTTC | CASSENALTNYGYTF
. | TRBJ2-3 | TRBV5-1 | TRBD1 | TGCGCCAGCAGCCCCTCCAGGACAGGGTTTCGCACAGATACGCAGTATTTT | CASSPSRTGFRTDTQYF
. | TRBJ2-4 | TRBV6-5 | TRBD1 | TGTGCCAGCAGTTACCGACAGGGGTTAGGCATTCAGTACTTC | CASSYRQGLGIQYF
. | TRBJ2-3 | TRBV9 | . | TGTGCCAGCAGCGGGGTGGGGGAAAGCACAGATACGCAGTATTTT | CASSGVGESTDTQYF
few | TRBJ1-2 | TRBV7-3 | . | TGTGCCAGCAGCTTAATCCCAGGCCCTTCGGGCTACACCTTC | CASSLIPGPSGYTF
. | TRBJ2-3 | TRBV2 | TRBD2 | TGTGCCAGCAGTAAAGGACTAGCGGGGTCCGATACGCAGTATTTT | CASSKGLAGSDTQYF
. | TRBJ2-2 | TRBV4-1 | . | TGCGCCAGCACCCCGGGACCCCACACCGGGGAGCTGTTTTTT | CASTPGPHTGELFF
. | TRBJ2-3 | TRBV7-6 | . | TGTGCCAGCAGCTTAGAAGGGGACGGAGATACGCAGTATTTT | CASSLEGDGDTQYF
. | TRBJ1-2 | TRBV11-2 | TRBD1 | TGTGCCAGCAGCTTAAATTCAGGGGGAGGCTATGGCTACACCTTC | CASSLNSGGGYGYTF
. | TRBJ1-2 | TRBV7-8 | . | TGTGCCAGCAGCTTAGACAGGGCGGCCTATGGCTACACCTTC | CASSLDRAAYGYTF
few | TRBJ1-2 | TRBV4-2 | . | TGTGCCAGCAGCCAAGATCTAGGGACTGTTAACTATGGCTACACCTTC | CASSQDLGTVNYGYTF
. | TRBJ1-2 | TRBV6-1 | . | TGTGCCAGCAGTGAAATTGGGTGGGGAGGCTACACCTTC | CASSEIGWGGYTF
. | TRBJ2-7 | TRBV7-6 | . | TGTGCCAGCAGTGACGGACCCTACGAGCAGTACTTC | CASSDGPYEQYF
few | TRBJ2-3 | TRBV9 | TRBD2 | TGTGCCAGCAGCGTAGATCCGAGCGGGGGGGCCTTAGATACGCAGTATTTT | CASSVDPSGGALDTQYF
. | TRBJ2-3 | TRBV2 | TRBD2 | TGTGCCAGCAGGGGGACTAGCGGGGGTGGTACAGATACGCAGTATTTT | CASRGTSGGGTDTQYF